This T cell receptor beta chain stems from a study of cytomegalovirus exposure and HLA in healthy donors. At the level of the study: Across 350 to 400 genotyped donors, 81% landed in the Caucasian-associated ancestry cluster.

The CDR3 length is 14 residues. Trimming removed 3 bases from V and 8 bases from J, with 11 bases in between. The V gene's germline CDR1 is SEHNR and CDR2 FQNEAQ (reference sequence). Study-level points and caveats: In vitro confirmation showed three CMV-associated chains to be CMV antigen specific. Most subjects had HLA-A and HLA-B alleles reportedly predicted accurately by TCR beta sequences.

Concerning this clone itself: Its matching antigen is unknown.

The PCR used 60 Vbeta and 13 Jbeta primers. Measured with immunoSEQ multiplex PCR; TCRdb has only the in-frame clones, and not every one. The sample lists 160,000 or so clones; around four fifths were seen once. The receptor comes from a woman in her forties or fifties in good health and CMV-seronegative. The sequenced material came from PBMCs. J is TRBJ1-6 and V is TRBV7-9; maybe TRBD1 (5 bases). The CDR3 coding sequence is TGTGCCAGCAGCTTGGTTATAGGGGATTCACCCCTCCACTTT. Encoded protein: CASSLVIGDSPLHF.